The 29 T cell receptor beta chains below were found in one sample sequenced in a study of cytomegalovirus exposure and HLA in healthy donors. The method was immunoSEQ multiplex PCR; TCRdb's version includes in-frame clones alone and lacks a portion of them. The sample has about 130,000 clones; 80% to 90% are singletons. Material for sequencing was PBMCs. These receptors were collected from a woman aged 18-29 years in good health and CMV-seropositive.

This clone was observed once. The chain joins TRBV6-5 to TRBJ1-1, with 9 positions matching TRBD1. This CDR3 is built from 15 residues. CDR1 MNHEY and CDR2 SVGAGI come from the germline V gene. Losses at the gene ends were 2 bases for V and 3 bases for J; bases not matched to a gene: 4. For the CDR3, the DNA is TGTGCCAGCAGTTACGCCCGACAGGGGGACACTGAAGCTTTCTTT. This gives the protein CASSYARQGDTEAFF.

The sample holds many counts of this clone. The chain combines TRBV7-2 with TRBJ2-3; D unresolved. Trimming pared 8 bases from V and 0 bases from J, leaving 9 bases between. The CDR3 is made up of 13 amino acids. Germline values: CDR1 SGHTA, CDR2 FQGNSA. CDR3 in amino acids: CASQIPSTDTQYF. As DNA, the CDR3 is TGTGCCAGCCAGATTCCGAGCACAGATACGCAGTATTTT.

The rearrangement links TRBV6-5 to TRBJ1-1, with D unclear. Germline V gives CDR1 MNHEY, CDR2 SVGAGI. V gave up 5 bases and J gave up 4 bases, with 11 bases separating them. The CDR3 is 13 amino acids. CDR3 protein: CASSQPGSTEAFF. CDR3 coding DNA: TGTGCCAGCAGTCAACCCGGGTCCACTGAAGCTTTCTTT.

The rearrangement joins TRBV30 to TRBJ2-1; no firm D call. Germline loops: CDR1 GTSNPN, CDR2 SVGIG (reference sequence). V was shortened by 0 bases and J by 8 bases, with 11 bases between the two germline ends. CDR3 length equals 13 residues. CDR3 sequence: CAWSVLIADEQFF. CDR3 in DNA: TGTGCCTGGAGTGTACTAATAGCAGATGAGCAGTTCTTC.

The J gene is TRBJ1-5, the V gene TRBV7-8; 9 nucleotides agree with TRBD1. Looked up from germline, CDR1 is SGHVS and CDR2 is FQNEAQ. The CDR3 consists of 19 residues. Losses at the gene ends were 6 bases for V and 3 bases for J; bases not matched to a gene: 18. CDR3 sequence reads: CASRETPGTGWDTNQPQHF. The CDR3 bases are TGTGCCAGCAGGGAGACCCCCGGGACAGGGTGGGACACCAATCAGCCCCAGCATTTT.

The chain is built from TRBV18 and TRBJ1-2, with TRBD1 identical over 7 bases. The CDR3 extends over 15 amino acids. Trimming at V came to 2 bases and at J to 0 bases, leaving 3 bases not matched to a gene. The germline V gene has CDR1 KGHSH and CDR2 LQKENI. The CDR3 nucleotides read TGTGCCAGCTCACCAGGGACAGACCCTAACTATGGCTACACCTTC. Its protein product is CASSPGTDPNYGYTF.

The gene calls are TRBV9 and TRBJ2-7; 10 bases map to TRBD1. Trimming at V came to 0 bases and at J to 3 bases, leaving 6 bases not matched to a gene. The CDR3 contains 16 residues. Germline V gene lookup returns CDR1 SGDLS and CDR2 YYNGEE. The DNA for the CDR3 is TGTGCCAGCAGCGTAGGGGTGGGACAGGGGCTCTACGAGCAGTACTTC. It codes for CASSVGVGQGLYEQYF.

The CDR3 sequence is CAWSKREFSYEQYF. DNA for the CDR3: TGTGCCTGGAGCAAAAGGGAGTTCTCCTACGAGCAGTACTTC. The rearrangement joins TRBV30 to TRBJ2-7, with D possibly matching TRBD2 (5 bases). V lost 3 bases, J lost 0 bases, and 12 bases lay in between. The CDR3 loop spans 14 amino acids. CDR1 is GTSNPN and CDR2 is SVGIG in the germline V gene (reference sequence).

The chain combines TRBV27 with TRBJ1-4, with TRBD1 matching 7 bases. CDR1 MNHEY and CDR2 SMNVEV come from the germline V gene (reference sequence). The CDR3 is made up of 17 amino acids. V trimming: 5 bases; J trimming: 1 base; junction bases outside the gene matches: 10. DNA for the CDR3: TGTGCCAGCAGTCACGGGAGGGGGCTGATAACTAATGAAAAACTGTTTTTT. Its translation is CASSHGRGLITNEKLFF. The full variable domain, in which reference TRBV27 and TRBJ1-4 provide the parts outside the CDR3, is EAQVTQNPRYLITVTGKKLTVTCSQNMNHEYMSWYRQDPGLGLRQIYYSMNVEVTDKGDVPEGYKVSRKEKRNFPLILESPSPNQTSLYFCASSHGRGLITNEKLFFGSGTQLSVL.

The V and J genes are TRBV29-1 and TRBJ2-1; D remains unclear. CDR1 and CDR2 (germline): SQVTM, ANQGSEA. This CDR3 spans 13 amino acids. Trimming stripped 3 bases from V and 7 bases from J, with 13 bases between. CDR3 in amino acids: CSVEVYRVNEQFF. The CDR3 DNA reads TGCAGCGTTGAGGTGTACAGAGTAAATGAGCAGTTCTTC.

The V gene is TRBV5-1, the J gene TRBJ2-7; 7 bases line up with TRBD1. With 0 bases clipped from V and 8 bases from J, the junction kept 8 bases outside the gene matches. Looked up from germline, CDR1 is SGHRS and CDR2 is YFSETQ. This CDR3 is 14 amino acids long. The CDR3 DNA is TGCGCCAGCAGCTTGGGGGACAGCCTTAGCAAGCAGTACTTC. It codes for CASSLGDSLSKQYF.

The CDR3, as DNA: TGTGCCAGCAGTGAGAAAGGAGGCAGCACGCAGTATTTT. It is translated as CASSEKGGSTQYF. The genes are TRBV6-1 and TRBJ2-3; a possible D gene is TRBD2 (5 bases). Germline CDR1 reads MNHNS; CDR2 reads SASEGT. V lost 3 bases and J lost 9, with 13 bases in between. The CDR3 is made up of 13 amino acids.

This rearrangement joins TRBV4-3 to TRBJ2-1; D is possibly TRBD2 (6 bases). The CDR3 has 16 residues. Trimming cost V 0 bases and J 8 bases, with 17 bases left between them. Germline lookup yields CDR1 LGHNA and CDR2 YSLEER. The CDR3 spells CASSQDGSGEGDEQFF. CDR3 in DNA: TGCGCCAGCAGCCAAGATGGTAGCGGAGAAGGGGATGAGCAGTTCTTC.

The gene calls are TRBV4-1 and TRBJ2-7, with no clear D. CDR1 is MGHRA and CDR2 is YSYEKL in the germline V gene. V dropped 0 bases and J dropped 0 bases, with 9 bases sitting between them. The length of the CDR3 is 15 residues. CDR3 residues: CASSQEGTFSYEQYF. CDR3 DNA sequence: TGCGCCAGCAGCCAAGAGGGCACCTTCTCCTACGAGCAGTACTTC.

The chain has TRBV25-1 and TRBJ2-7; no firm D call. The CDR3 is 10 amino acids. V gave up 8 bases and J gave up 6 bases, with 8 bases separating them. In germline, CDR1 is MGHDK, CDR2 SYGVNS. The CDR3 nucleotides read TGTGCCAGCGGCGGTGGCGAGCAGTACTTC. Translated: CASGGGEQYF.

This clone was seen once. The rearrangement joins TRBV19 to TRBJ1-1; D remains unclear. Germline V gene sequence: CDR1 LNHDA, CDR2 SQIVND (reference sequence). CDR3 length equals 15 residues. V lost 6 bases, J lost 4 bases, and 18 bases lay in between. CDR3 in amino acids: CASRQYEAAFTEAFF. The CDR3 DNA is TGTGCCAGTAGACAATACGAAGCGGCCTTCACTGAAGCTTTCTTT.

This chain connects TRBV20-1 to TRBJ2-5; TRBD1 is a possible D gene (5 bases). Germline V gene sequence: CDR1 DFQATT, CDR2 SNEGSKA (reference sequence). The germline V and J ends were trimmed by 6 bases and 5 bases, with 10 bases remaining between them. This CDR3 comprises 11 residues. Written as DNA, the CDR3 is TGCAGTGCGGGGCTGGGGGAGACCCAGTACTTC. Translation gives CSAGLGETQYF.

The chain has TRBV19 and TRBJ1-2, with 8 bases fitting TRBD1. The CDR3 spans 14 residues. J lost 6 bases, V lost 4 bases, and 7 bases had no gene match. Per the germline V gene, CDR1 is LNHDA and CDR2 is SQIVND (reference sequence). CDR3 coding DNA: TGTGCCAGTAGTAGCAGGACAGGGAAGAATGGCTACACCTTC. Its translation is CASSSRTGKNGYTF.

The rearrangement links TRBV19 to TRBJ2-1; 10 nucleotides line up with TRBD2. Germline CDR1 and CDR2: LNHDA and SQIVND (reference sequence). CDR3 size: 15 residues. Trimming at V came to 5 bases and at J to 7 bases, leaving 8 bases not matched to a gene. The CDR3 DNA sequence: TGTGCCAGTAGTGCCCGACTAGCGGGCCCGAATGAGCAGTTCTTC. It yields the protein CASSARLAGPNEQFF.

The CDR3 region has the DNA TGTGCCACCAGCAGAGGCAGGCCTGACTCTGGAAACACCATATATTTT. This sequence encodes CATSRGRPDSGNTIYF. This chain uses TRBV15 with TRBJ1-3, with D unclear. V was trimmed by 1 base and J by 0 bases, leaving 10 bases between them. The CDR3 sequence is 16 residues long. Looked up from germline, CDR1 is LNHNV and CDR2 is YYDKDF (reference sequence).

The V call is TRBV19, the J call TRBJ1-5; 7 bases are shared with TRBD1. After removal of 3 bases from V and 3 bases from J, the junction contained 14 bases not matched to a gene. This CDR3 spans 18 amino acids. Germline V gives CDR1 LNHDA, CDR2 SQIVND (reference sequence). The CDR3: CASSIGGPDRVVNQPQHF. CDR3 DNA: TGTGCCAGTAGTATTGGAGGTCCTGACAGGGTCGTCAATCAGCCCCAGCATTTT.

The genes are TRBV6-5 and TRBJ1-2, with D perhaps matching TRBD1 (6 bases). Germline V gene lookup returns CDR1 MNHEY and CDR2 SVGAGI. The CDR3 runs to 14 residues. The V end lost 8 bases, the J end lost 9 bases, and 22 bases lay between the germline ends. The CDR3 sequence is CASFWPSQGWSYTF. DNA of the CDR3: TGTGCCAGCTTTTGGCCCTCACAGGGCTGGAGCTACACCTTC.

The CDR3 bases are TGTGCCAGCAGTTACTCTGGTAGCTCCTACGAGCAGTACTTC. Amino acids: CASSYSGSSYEQYF. This rearrangement joins TRBV6-5 to TRBJ2-7; no definite D call. The CDR3 length is 14 residues. Between the trimmed V and J ends, which lost 0 bases and 0 bases, there was a span of 6 bases. From germline, CDR1 is MNHEY and CDR2 SVGAGI.

The CDR3 DNA follows: TGTGCCAGCAGCCTACGGGGGTCCTACAATGAGCAGTTCTTC. The encoded protein is CASSLRGSYNEQFF. V and J are TRBV7-6 and TRBJ2-1; tentative D call: TRBD2 (6 bases). The CDR3 loop spans 14 amino acids. With 5 bases removed from V and 1 base from J, the gap between germline ends came to 9 bases. Germline CDR1 reads SGHVS; CDR2 reads FNYEAQ.

V gene TRBV9 combines with J gene TRBJ2-1, with no clear D. CDR1 is SGDLS and CDR2 is YYNGEE in the germline V gene. Trimming took off 0 bases at V and 4 bases at J, with 8 bases between the two ends. There are 14 residues in the CDR3. This chain's CDR3 is CASSVDTPYNEQFF. CDR3 in DNA: TGTGCCAGCAGCGTAGACACACCTTACAATGAGCAGTTCTTC.

The rearrangement uses TRBV7-9 and TRBJ2-3; 10 bases fit TRBD2. V shed 4 bases, J shed 4 bases, and the junction held 8 bases outside the gene matches. The CDR3 runs to 16 residues. In germline, CDR1 is SEHNR, CDR2 FQNEAQ (reference sequence). In DNA form, the CDR3 reads TGTGCCAGCAGCTATGGGCTAGCGGGGGCCTCAGATACGCAGTATTTT. This sequence encodes CASSYGLAGASDTQYF.

The genes are TRBV18 and TRBJ2-5; no clear D gene. CDR1 and CDR2 (germline): KGHSH, LQKENI. V dropped 3 bases and J dropped 2 bases, with 7 bases sitting between them. The CDR3 spans 13 residues. DNA for the CDR3: TGTGCCAGCTCACCGCAAACTCAAGAGACCCAGTACTTC. Translating gives CASSPQTQETQYF.

The J gene is TRBJ2-7, the V gene TRBV5-8; D is unresolved. Trimming shortened V by 1 base and J by 3 bases, and 8 bases separated the two germline ends. CDR3 size: 13 residues. Germline CDR1 and CDR2: SGHTS and YDEGEE. CDR3 nucleotide sequence: TGTGCCAGCAGCTTGTACAGATACTACGAGCAGTACTTC. Translation: CASSLYRYYEQYF.

The chain joins TRBV15 to TRBJ1-2; TRBD1 matches 8 bases. This CDR3 has 15 amino acids. The trim removed 4 bases at V and 3 bases at J, leaving 7 bases unmatched. Germline-derived CDR1 and CDR2 are LNHNV and YYDKDF (reference sequence). The CDR3 sequence: CATSTDRGRDYGYTF. The CDR3 DNA reads TGTGCCACCAGCACCGACAGGGGAAGAGACTATGGCTACACCTTC.